This T cell receptor beta chain was captured by sequencing in a study of blood T cell repertoires in COVID-19. In the study overall: Acute and convalescent COVID-19 samples came from the United States, Italy and Spain. In each case, the material was cDNA or gDNA derived from T cells, B-cell-depleted T cells, or PBMCs.

Authors' analysis steps: Estimation of nucleated cell counts was performed using reference gene primer amplification. Some clones are missing from TCRdb's copy, which holds only in-frame ones; the method was immunoSEQ multiplex PCR. V and J calls and clone size are given by that table; D and trimming were obtained from the DNA. The repertoire includes 170,000 or so clones, 65% to 90% of them detected once, and more than 1.5% sits in the top ten. Germline CDR1 is ENHRY and CDR2 is SYGVKD. The CDR3 runs to 9 residues. In its sample, this clone was seen a few times. The chain joins TRBV10-3 to TRBJ1-1; tentatively, D is TRBD1 (5 bases). The TCR was taken from a human donor in a cohort sampled during active COVID-19. The sample taken for sequencing was peripheral blood. Written as DNA, the CDR3 is TGTCAGGGCCGAGGAGAAGCTTTCTTT. Amino acids: CQGRGEAFF.